These 28 T cell receptor beta chains originate from one sample sequenced in a study of post-analysis software for immune sequencing data. No antigen has been assigned to these receptors. Libraries were made from TCR beta cDNA, and they carried unique molecular identifiers. TCRdb called the PCR reads again in MiXCR, with one record for every CDR3 protein. The sample has 740,000 or so distinct CDR3 sequences; about 57% are singletons. Study-wide results and caveats: Higher frequency in patients than in controls was seen for about five TRBV segments, with TRBV5-6, TRBV5-1 and TRBV20-1 among them.

Sequenced input: blood. These receptors came from a girl aged 5-17 years with multiple sclerosis.

Turning to this clonotype: At one boundary the junction diverges from the germline segment, which might be a read error. The CDR3 DNA reads as TGTGCCTGCAGACAGGCAGGGGTATACAATGAGCAGTTCTTC. It translates to CACRQAGVYNEQFF. The V and J genes are TRBV7-9 and TRBJ2-1; tentatively, D is TRBD1 (6 bases). This CDR3 comprises 14 residues. Germline CDR1 and CDR2: SEHNR and FQNEAQ (reference sequence).

This clonotype was counted a single time. The rearrangement joins TRBV6-4 to TRBJ2-1; D is unresolved. CDR1 is MRHNA and CDR2 is SNTAGT in the germline V gene. Trimming removed 4 bases at V and 2 bases at J, with 6 bases between. This CDR3 is 13 amino acids long. The CDR3: CASSAFPYNEQFF. The CDR3 DNA is TGTGCCAGCAGTGCCTTCCCCTACAATGAGCAGTTCTTC.

This CDR3 is CASSLARASDNYGYTF. In nucleotides, the CDR3 is TGTGCCAGCAGCTTAGCCCGGGCCTCAGATAACTATGGCTACACCTTC. This rearrangement joins TRBV7-6 to TRBJ1-2, with D uncertain. Trimming removed 0 bases from V and 1 base from J, with 12 bases in between. Germline CDR1 and CDR2: SGHVS and FNYEAQ. The CDR3 totals 16 residues. Based on the CDR3 plus reference TRBV7-6 and TRBJ1-2, the full variable domain is GAGVSQSPRYKVTKRGQDVALRCDPISGHVSLYWYRQALGQGPEFLTYFNYEAQQDKSGLPNDRFSAERPEGSISTLTIQRTEQRDSAMYRCASSLARASDNYGYTFGSGTRLTVV.

The chain links TRBV7-3 to TRBJ2-6, with D possibly being TRBD1 or TRBD2 (5 bases each). The length of the CDR3 is 18 residues. In germline, CDR1 is SGHTA, CDR2 FQGTGA. V shed 2 bases and J shed 4 bases, with 18 bases lying between them. Here the CDR3 reads CASSLRAGGAFGANVLTF. CDR3 in DNA: TGTGCCAGCAGCTTACGGGCTGGGGGTGCCTTCGGGGCCAACGTCCTGACTTTC.

This clonotype was observed a handful of times. The CDR3 DNA follows: TGTGCCAGCTCACCATGGGACGAGCAGTTCTTC. Residues: CASSPWDEQFF. The V gene is TRBV18, the J gene TRBJ2-1; D possibly uses TRBD1 or TRBD2 (5 bases each). The V gene lost 2 bases and the J gene lost 10 bases, with 6 bases spanning the gap. Germline values: CDR1 KGHSH, CDR2 LQKENI. This CDR3 is built from 11 residues.

V and J are TRBV11-2 and TRBJ2-6; TRBD2 matches at 8 bases. CDR3 length equals 19 residues. J gave up 4 bases and V 5 bases, and 16 bases lay outside the gene matches. CDR1 is SGHAT and CDR2 is FQNNGV in the germline V gene. CDR3: CASSAAGLARIGGANVLTF. The CDR3, as DNA: TGTGCCAGCAGCGCCGCAGGACTAGCTAGGATTGGGGGGGCCAACGTCCTGACTTTC.

This chain joins TRBV21-1 and TRBJ2-1; the listed D gene, TRBD1, was not tested against the DNA. TRBV21-1 is a pseudogene segment. The CDR3 consists of 19 residues. CDR3 sequence reads: CASSRPRGGRRTLGNEQFF. CDR3 nucleotide sequence: TGTGCCAGCAGCCGGCCCAGGGGGGGGCGCCGGACGTTGGGCAATGAGCAGTTCTTC.

This chain uses TRBV5-5 with TRBJ2-1; 8 bases align to TRBD1. The V gene's germline CDR1 is SGHKS and CDR2 YYEKEE (reference sequence). The CDR3 covers 18 residues. V shed 4 bases and J 0 bases; nucleotides not matched to a gene: 12. Here the CDR3 reads CASSIGQGSGNSYNEQFF. The DNA of the CDR3 is TGTGCCAGCAGCATAGGACAGGGATCTGGCAACTCCTACAATGAGCAGTTCTTC.

The chain links TRBV7-3 to TRBJ2-7, with 8 bases lining up with TRBD2. Germline-derived CDR1 and CDR2 are SGHTA and FQGTGA. V was pared by 6 bases and J by 3 bases, with 10 bases of the junction left unmatched. The CDR3 sequence is 15 residues long. Written as DNA, the CDR3 is TGTGCCAGCAGTCAGGACCCGGGACTAGGCTACGAGCAGTACTTC. It yields the protein CASSQDPGLGYEQYF.

This clonotype was counted once. This chain connects TRBV7-9 to TRBJ1-2; D not resolved. Germline assignment: CDR1 SEHNR and CDR2 FQNEAQ (reference sequence). The V gene lost 1 base and the J gene lost 1 base, with 10 bases spanning the gap. The CDR3 contains 15 residues. In DNA, the CDR3 is TGTGCCAGCAGCTTAGAGGTTTTAGGTAACTATGGCTACACCTTC. Translating gives CASSLEVLGNYGYTF.

This chain links TRBV21-1 with TRBJ2-4; the tabulated D call, TRBD1, remains unverified against the DNA. TRBJ2-7 explains the end of the DNA better; the J call may be wrong. TRBV21-1 is designated a pseudogene. The CDR3 is made up of 16 amino acids. The CDR3 DNA reads TGTGCCAGTCAGGGGCTCACGTCAGGGGCTCATTACGAGCAGTACTTC. Amino acid sequence: CASQGLTSGAHYEQYF.

This clonotype appeared a few times. The chain couples TRBV5-1 to TRBJ2-4; D possibly uses TRBD1 or TRBD2 (5 bases each). V was cut by 3 bases and J by 13 bases, with 20 bases left in between. The germline CDR1 and CDR2 sequences are SGHRS and YFSETQ. The CDR3 runs to 14 residues. DNA of the CDR3: TGCGCCAGCAGCTCCGGGACCGCCAGCCAGGAGCAGTACTTC. As protein: CASSSGTASQEQYF.

This chain uses TRBV6-5 with TRBJ1-1, with 8 bases identical to TRBD1. The CDR3 covers 16 residues. Germline lookup yields CDR1 MNHEY and CDR2 SVGAGI. V gave up 2 bases and J gave up 4 bases; unmatched junction bases: 9. The CDR3 loop reads CASSYPRTGRGTEAFF. In DNA, the CDR3 is TGTGCCAGCAGTTACCCTCGGACAGGGAGGGGCACTGAAGCTTTCTTT.

V and J are TRBV7-6 and TRBJ1-2; possible D gene TRBD1, 6 bases. Germline CDR1 reads SGHVS; CDR2 reads FNYEAQ. With 5 bases removed from V and 5 bases from J, the gap between germline ends came to 15 bases. The CDR3 consists of 14 residues. The CDR3 is CASSPDRLDYGYTF. CDR3 DNA: TGTGCCAGCAGCCCTGACAGGTTGGATTATGGCTACACCTTC.

This clonotype was picked up a small number of times. The chain has TRBV3-1 and TRBJ2-1, with 8 bases that match TRBD2. V gave up 11 bases and J gave up 3 bases; unmatched junction bases: 9. This CDR3 spans 14 amino acids. Per the germline V gene, CDR1 is LGHDT and CDR2 is YNNKEL (reference sequence). CDR3 sequence reads: CAARASGGYNEQFF. CDR3 nucleotides: TGTGCCGCAAGGGCCAGCGGGGGCTACAATGAGCAGTTCTTC.

The chain uses TRBV4-1 and TRBJ2-3; D remains unclear. CDR1 and CDR2 (germline): MGHRA, YSYEKL. The V end was cut by 5 bases, the J end by 0 bases, with 9 bases between. The CDR3 consists of 14 residues. CDR3 residues: CASSALLSTDTQYF. CDR3 bases: TGCGCCAGCAGCGCCCTCCTTAGCACAGATACGCAGTATTTT.

The J gene is TRBJ2-3, the V gene TRBV20-1, with TRBD2 matching over 12 bases. CDR3 size: 15 residues. Germline assignment: CDR1 DFQATT and CDR2 SNEGSKA (reference sequence). The V gene end was trimmed by 5 bases and the J gene end by 1 base; junction bases not matched to a gene: 4. CDR3 nucleotides: TGCAGTGCTTCCCGACTAGCGGGAGGCACAGATACGCAGTATTTT. This translates into CSASRLAGGTDTQYF.

The rearrangement links TRBV25-1 to TRBJ2-3; TRBD2 is a possible D gene (5 bases). The CDR3 runs 17 residues. Germline V gives CDR1 MGHDK, CDR2 SYGVNS. With 0 bases removed from V and 1 base from J, the gap between germline ends came to 14 bases. The CDR3 sequence is CASSEYPMRARTDTQYF. CDR3 nucleotide sequence: TGTGCCAGCAGTGAATACCCCATGAGGGCCCGCACAGATACGCAGTATTTT.

CDR3 sequence (DNA): TGCAGTGCTTTAAGCTCGGGGAGCAATCAGCCCCAGCATTTT. Translated, it gives CSALSSGSNQPQHF. The chain recombines TRBV20-1 with TRBJ1-5; D gene ambiguous. The CDR3 consists of 14 residues. Germline CDR1 DFQATT, CDR2 SNEGSKA (reference sequence). The V gene lost 5 bases and the J gene lost 1 base, with 12 bases spanning the gap.

This clonotype was seen only once. The genes are TRBV12-3 or TRBV12-4 and TRBJ1-5; unclear D gene. Deletions cut 2 bases from V and 0 bases from J, with 8 bases between. The CDR3 is 15 residues long. The CDR3 reads CASSLNGDSNQPQHF. DNA for the CDR3: TGTGCCAGCAGTTTAAATGGGGATAGCAATCAGCCCCAGCATTTT.

CDR3 sequence (DNA): TGTGCCAGCAACGGCGGGGGAGGGCCGACAGATACGCAGTATTTT. Translating it yields CASNGGGGPTDTQYF. The chain combines TRBV11-1 with TRBJ2-3, with 7 bases matching TRBD2. The junction had 10 bases not matched to a gene; V was cut back by 7 bases and J by 3 bases. Germline values: CDR1 SGHAT, CDR2 FQDESV (reference sequence). The CDR3 covers 15 residues.

A note on this clonotype: Compared with germline, one end of the junction differs, possibly owing to a read error. The V gene is TRBV14, the J gene TRBJ1-5; TRBD1 is a possible D gene (6 bases). This CDR3 is built from 14 residues. Germline CDR1 reads SGHDN; CDR2 reads FVKESK. CDR3: CTSSPGAWDQPQHF. DNA for the CDR3: TGTACCAGCAGCCCGGGGGCATGGGATCAGCCCCAGCATTTT.

This clonotype has a handful of counts. J is TRBJ1-5 and V is TRBV12-3 or TRBV12-4; D gene uncertain. The CDR3 is 15 amino acids. Trimming removed 5 bases at V and 4 bases at J, with 15 bases between. CDR3 in amino acids: CASSRREEINQPQHF. The CDR3 DNA follows: TGTGCCAGCAGTCGAAGGGAGGAGATAAATCAGCCCCAGCATTTT.

In DNA, the CDR3 is TGTGCCACCAGCAGAGAAGGTAGCCGCAGAGAGACCCAGTACTTC. This gives the protein CATSREGSRRETQYF. This rearrangement joins TRBV15 to TRBJ2-5; D is ambiguous. Germline CDR1 is LNHNV and CDR2 is YYDKDF (reference sequence). This CDR3 is built from 15 residues. Trimming took 0 bases from V and 4 from J, leaving 12 bases between them.

This rearrangement joins TRBV20-1 to TRBJ1-1; D is uncertain. The CDR3 runs 14 residues. Trimming took 1 base from V and 2 from J, leaving 11 bases between them. The germline V gene has CDR1 DFQATT and CDR2 SNEGSKA (reference sequence). The CDR3 sequence: CSARVGSANTEAFF. CDR3 sequence (DNA): TGCAGTGCTAGAGTAGGGTCGGCCAACACTGAAGCTTTCTTT.

The J gene is TRBJ2-1, the V gene TRBV20-1; the D gene is possibly TRBD2 (5 bases). The CDR3 sequence is 12 residues long. The germline V gene encodes CDR1 DFQATT and CDR2 SNEGSKA (reference sequence). Trimming took off 3 bases at V and 5 bases at J, with 8 bases between the two ends. The CDR3 DNA follows: TGCAGTGCTAGCGGACTGGACAATGAGCAGTTCTTC. It yields the protein CSASGLDNEQFF.

The V and J genes are TRBV7-9 and TRBJ2-5, with TRBD1 identical over 7 bases. The CDR3 consists of 13 residues. CDR1 is SEHNR, CDR2 FQNEAQ, per germline (reference sequence). The trim removed 4 bases at V and 9 bases at J, leaving 8 bases unmatched. The CDR3 reads CASSYGTARAQYF. In nucleotides, the CDR3 is TGTGCCAGCAGCTACGGGACAGCGAGGGCCCAGTACTTC.

The DNA of the CDR3 is TGCGCCAGCAGTAGGGATGGGATAAGCTCCTACGAGCAGTACTTC. Amino acids: CASSRDGISSYEQYF. This rearrangement joins TRBV10-1 to TRBJ2-7; D not resolved. CDR3 length: 15 amino acids. Germline V CDR1 and CDR2: WNHNN, SYGVQD (reference sequence). Trimming stripped 5 bases from V and 0 bases from J, with 14 bases between.